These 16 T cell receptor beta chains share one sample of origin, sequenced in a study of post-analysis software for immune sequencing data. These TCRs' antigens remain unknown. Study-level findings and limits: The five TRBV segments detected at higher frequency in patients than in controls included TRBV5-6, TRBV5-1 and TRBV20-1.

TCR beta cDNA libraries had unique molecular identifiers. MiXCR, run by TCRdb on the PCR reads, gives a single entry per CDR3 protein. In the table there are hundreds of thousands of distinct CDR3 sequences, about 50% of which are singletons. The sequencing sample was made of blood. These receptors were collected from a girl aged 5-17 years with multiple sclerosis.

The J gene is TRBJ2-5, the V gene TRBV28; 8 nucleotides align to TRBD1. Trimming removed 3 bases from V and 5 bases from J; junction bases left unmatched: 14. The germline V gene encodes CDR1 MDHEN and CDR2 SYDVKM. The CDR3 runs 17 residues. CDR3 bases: TGTGCCAGCAGTTTGCCCCCAGGGGCAGGGGGCCTTGAGACCCAGTACTTC. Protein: CASSLPPGAGGLETQYF.

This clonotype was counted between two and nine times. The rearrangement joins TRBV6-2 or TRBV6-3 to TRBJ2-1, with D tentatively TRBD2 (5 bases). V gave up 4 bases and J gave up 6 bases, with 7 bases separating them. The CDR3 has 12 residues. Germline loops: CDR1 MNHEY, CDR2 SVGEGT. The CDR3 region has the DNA TGTGCCAGCAGTTGGACTGGCAATGAGCAGTTCTTC. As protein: CASSWTGNEQFF.

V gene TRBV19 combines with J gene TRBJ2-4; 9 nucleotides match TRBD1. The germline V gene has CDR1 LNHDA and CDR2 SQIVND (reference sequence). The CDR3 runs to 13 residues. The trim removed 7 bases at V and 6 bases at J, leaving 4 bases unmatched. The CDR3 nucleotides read TGTGCCAGTAACAGGGGGCCTGGAAACATTCAGTACTTC. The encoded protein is CASNRGPGNIQYF.

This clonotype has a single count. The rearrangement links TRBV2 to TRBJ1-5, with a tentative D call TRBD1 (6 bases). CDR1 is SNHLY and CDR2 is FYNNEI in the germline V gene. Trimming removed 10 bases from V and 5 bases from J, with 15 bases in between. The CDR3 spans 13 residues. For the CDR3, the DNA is TGTGCCACCGGACAGATTATGGATCAGCCCCAGCATTTT. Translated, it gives CATGQIMDQPQHF.

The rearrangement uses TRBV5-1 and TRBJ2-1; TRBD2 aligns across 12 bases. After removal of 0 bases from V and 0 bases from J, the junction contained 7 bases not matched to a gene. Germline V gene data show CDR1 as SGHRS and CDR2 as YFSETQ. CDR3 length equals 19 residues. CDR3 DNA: TGCGCCAGCAGCTTGGGACTAGCGGGAGCGACGAACTCCTACAATGAGCAGTTCTTC. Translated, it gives CASSLGLAGATNSYNEQFF.

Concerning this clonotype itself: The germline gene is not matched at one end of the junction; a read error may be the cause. The CDR3 region has the DNA TGTGCCAGCAGCGCCCCCGGGACAGGGATTTATGACTACACCTTC. Its protein is CASSAPGTGIYDYTF. The chain has TRBV7-9 and TRBJ1-2; 9 positions match TRBD1. The CDR3 covers 15 residues. The V gene's germline CDR1 is SEHNR and CDR2 FQNEAQ (reference sequence). Looking up the rest from reference TRBV7-9 and TRBJ1-2 gives the full variable domain: DTGVSQNPRHKITKRGQNVTFRCDPISEHNRLYWYRQTLGQGPEFLTYFQNEAQLEKSRLLSDRFSAERPKGSFSTLEIQRTEQGDSAMYLCASSAPGTGIYDYTFGSGTRLTVV.

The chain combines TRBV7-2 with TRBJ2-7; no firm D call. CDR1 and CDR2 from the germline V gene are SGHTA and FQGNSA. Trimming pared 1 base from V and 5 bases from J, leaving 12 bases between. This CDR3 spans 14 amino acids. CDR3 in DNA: TGTGCCAGCAGCTTAGAGTCAGGTTTCCACGAGCAGTACTTC. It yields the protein CASSLESGFHEQYF.

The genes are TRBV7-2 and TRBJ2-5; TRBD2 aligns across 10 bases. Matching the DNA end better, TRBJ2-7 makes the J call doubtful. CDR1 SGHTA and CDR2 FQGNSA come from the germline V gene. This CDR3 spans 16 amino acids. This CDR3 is CASSTMGLAHVHEQYF. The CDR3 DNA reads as TGTGCCAGCAGCACCATGGGACTAGCGCACGTCCACGAGCAGTACTTC.

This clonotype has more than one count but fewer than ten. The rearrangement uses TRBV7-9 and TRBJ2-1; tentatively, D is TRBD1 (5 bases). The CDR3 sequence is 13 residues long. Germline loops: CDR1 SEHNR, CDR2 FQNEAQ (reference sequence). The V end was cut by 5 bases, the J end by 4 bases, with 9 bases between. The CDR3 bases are TGTGCCAGCAGCGAGGACACATACAATGAGCAGTTCTTC. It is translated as CASSEDTYNEQFF.

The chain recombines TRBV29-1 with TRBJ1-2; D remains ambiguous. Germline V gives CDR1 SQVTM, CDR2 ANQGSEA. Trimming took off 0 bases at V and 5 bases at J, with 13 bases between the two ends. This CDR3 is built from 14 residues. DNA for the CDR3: TGCAGCGTTGAAGAATCGGCGGGAACTTATGGCTACACCTTC. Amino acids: CSVEESAGTYGYTF. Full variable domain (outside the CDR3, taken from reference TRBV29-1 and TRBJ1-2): SAVISQKPSRDICQRGTSLTIQCQVDSQVTMMFWYRQQPGQSLTLIATANQGSEATYESGFVIDKFPISRPNLTFSTLTVSNMSPEDSSIYLCSVEESAGTYGYTFGSGTRLTVV.

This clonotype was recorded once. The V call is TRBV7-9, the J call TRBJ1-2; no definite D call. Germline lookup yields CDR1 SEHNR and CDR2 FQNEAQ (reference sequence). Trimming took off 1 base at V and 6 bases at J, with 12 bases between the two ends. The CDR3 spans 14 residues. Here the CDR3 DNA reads TGTGCCAGCAGCTTAGTGTCTAGGCAGAATGGCTACACCTTC. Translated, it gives CASSLVSRQNGYTF.

CDR3 sequence (DNA): TGCAGCGTTGAAGCGGGAGTAAATCAGCCCCAGCATTTT. Protein: CSVEAGVNQPQHF. The chain uses TRBV29-1 and TRBJ1-5; D remains ambiguous. With 1 base removed from V and 4 bases from J, the gap between germline ends came to 8 bases. The CDR3 spans 13 residues. Germline V gene sequence: CDR1 SQVTM, CDR2 ANQGSEA.

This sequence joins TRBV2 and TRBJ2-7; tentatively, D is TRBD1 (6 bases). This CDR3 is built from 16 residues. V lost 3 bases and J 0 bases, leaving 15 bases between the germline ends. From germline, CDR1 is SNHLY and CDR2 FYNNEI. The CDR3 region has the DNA TGTGCCAGCAGTGAGGGCAGGGGCGGTTTCTCCTACGAGCAGTACTTC. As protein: CASSEGRGGFSYEQYF.

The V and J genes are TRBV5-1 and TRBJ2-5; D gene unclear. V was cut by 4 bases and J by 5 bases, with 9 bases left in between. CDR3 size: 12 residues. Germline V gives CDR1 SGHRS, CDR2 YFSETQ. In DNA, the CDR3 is TGCGCCAGCAGCAAGGAGACGGAGACCCAGTACTTC. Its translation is CASSKETETQYF.

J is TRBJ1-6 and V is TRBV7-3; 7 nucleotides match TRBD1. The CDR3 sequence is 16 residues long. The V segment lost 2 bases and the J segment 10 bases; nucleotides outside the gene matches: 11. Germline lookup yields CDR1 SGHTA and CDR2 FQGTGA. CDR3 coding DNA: TGTGCCAGCAGCTTATCACAGGGGACCGGGGCATCACCCCTCCACTTT. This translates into CASSLSQGTGASPLHF.

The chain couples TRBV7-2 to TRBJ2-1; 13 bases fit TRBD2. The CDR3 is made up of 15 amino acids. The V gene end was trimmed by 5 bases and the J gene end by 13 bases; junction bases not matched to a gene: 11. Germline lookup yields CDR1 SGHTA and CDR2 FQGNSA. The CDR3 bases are TGTGCCAGCAGCCCTCGGACTAGCGGGAGAGGGGACCAGTTCTTC. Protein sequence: CASSPRTSGRGDQFF.